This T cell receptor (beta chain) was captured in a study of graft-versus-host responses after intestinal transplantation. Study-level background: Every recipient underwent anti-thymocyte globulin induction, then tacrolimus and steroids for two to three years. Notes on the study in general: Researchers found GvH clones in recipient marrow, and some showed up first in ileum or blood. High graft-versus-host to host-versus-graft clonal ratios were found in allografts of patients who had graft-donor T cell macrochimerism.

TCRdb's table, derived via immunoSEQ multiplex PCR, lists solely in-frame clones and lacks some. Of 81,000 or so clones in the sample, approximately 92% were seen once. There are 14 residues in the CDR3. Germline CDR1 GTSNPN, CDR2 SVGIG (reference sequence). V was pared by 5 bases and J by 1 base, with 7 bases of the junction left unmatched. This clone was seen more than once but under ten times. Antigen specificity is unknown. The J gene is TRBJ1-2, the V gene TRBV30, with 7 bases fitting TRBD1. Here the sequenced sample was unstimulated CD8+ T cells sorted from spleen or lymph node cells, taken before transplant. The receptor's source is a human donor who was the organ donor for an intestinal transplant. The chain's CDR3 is CAWEGTAFNYGYTF. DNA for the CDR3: TGTGCCTGGGAGGGGACAGCATTTAACTATGGCTACACCTTC.